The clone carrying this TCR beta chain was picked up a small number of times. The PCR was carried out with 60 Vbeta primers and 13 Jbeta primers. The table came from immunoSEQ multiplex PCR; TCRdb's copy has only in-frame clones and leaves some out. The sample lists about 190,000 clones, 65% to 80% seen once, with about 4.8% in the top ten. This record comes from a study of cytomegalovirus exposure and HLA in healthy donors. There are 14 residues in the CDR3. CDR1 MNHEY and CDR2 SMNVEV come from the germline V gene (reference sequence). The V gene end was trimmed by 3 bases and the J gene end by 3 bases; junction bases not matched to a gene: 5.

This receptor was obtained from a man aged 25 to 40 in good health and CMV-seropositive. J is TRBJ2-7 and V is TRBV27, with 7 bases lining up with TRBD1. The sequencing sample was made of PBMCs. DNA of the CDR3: TGTGCCAGCAGTTTTAGCAGGGGGAGCTACGAGCAGTACTTC. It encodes CASSFSRGSYEQYF.